The rows below give T cell receptor beta chains drawn from one sample of a study of OX40 agonist ivuxolimab in advanced cancers. The method was immunoSEQ multiplex PCR; TCRdb's version includes in-frame clones alone and lacks a portion of them. In the table there are around 60,000 clones, about 80% of which are singletons. Sequenced here: CD4+ or CD8+ T cells sorted from blood, sampled in a trial of the OX40 agonist ivuxolimab. The receptor source for this set is an adult with an advanced solid tumor such as melanoma, head and neck, liver or kidney cancer. Each CDR3 is given with its conserved first and last residue. The D gene is left open where the match is weak. Clone size is stated in some rows and not others, as once, few, many or a class when expanded.

clone_size d_call j_call v_call cdr3_nt cdr3_aa
- - TRBJ1-2 TRBV28 TGTGCCAGCACCCCCAGATTGGATGGCTACACCTTC CASTPRLDGYTF
- - TRBJ1-6 TRBV29-1 TGCAGCGTTGGTCGGGACGCTCGTTCACCCCTCCACTTT CSVGRDARSPLHF
- TRBD1 TRBJ2-5 TRBV28 TGTGCCAGCAGTTGGTCATCAGGGGGCCAAGAGACCCAGTACTTC CASSWSSGGQETQYF
once TRBD2 TRBJ2-1 TRBV5-5 TGTGCCAGCAGCCCGCTAGCGGGGGGGTACAATGAGCAGTTCTTC CASSPLAGGYNEQFF
- TRBD1 TRBJ2-2 TRBV9 TGTGCCAGCAGCGCTACCTGGGACAGGGGAGACGGGGAGCTGTTTTTT CASSATWDRGDGELFF
- TRBD1 TRBJ1-4 TRBV18 TGTGCCAGCTCAACACCGGATCGACAGGGTTCTAATGAAAAACTGTTTTTT CASSTPDRQGSNEKLFF
- - TRBJ2-7 TRBV27 TGTGCCAGCTCGGGCGGAGGGGGCTCCTATGCTAACGAGCAGTACTTC CASSGGGGSYANEQYF
- TRBD2 TRBJ2-1 TRBV27 TGTGCCAGCAGTTTAACCAGCGGGAGTAGGGATGAGCAGTTCTTC CASSLTSGSRDEQFF
- - TRBJ2-1 TRBV9 TGTGCCAGCAGCGTAGTCGACTACAATGAGCAGTTCTTC CASSVVDYNEQFF
- - TRBJ2-7 TRBV6-5 TGTGCCAGCAGTTACTCAGGGGGTCGAGAGCAGTACTTC CASSYSGGREQYF
- TRBD2 TRBJ2-7 TRBV5-1 TGCGCCAGCAGCGAGGGCGGGGGTTACGAGCAGTACTTC CASSEGGGYEQYF
- - TRBJ2-7 TRBV5-6 TGTGCCAGCAGCTTACCGGGAACCTACGAGCAGTACTTC CASSLPGTYEQYF
- - TRBJ1-1 TRBV6-5 TGTGCCAGCAGTCAGGGGTTGATCACTGAAGCTTTCTTT CASSQGLITEAFF
once - TRBJ1-1 TRBV10-3 TGTGCCATCAGTGAGTTTCGGGACCCGGGCACTGAAGCTTTCTTT CAISEFRDPGTEAFF
- - TRBJ1-1 TRBV19 TGTGCCAGTAGTACCAGGGGTAACACTGAAGCTTTCTTT CASSTRGNTEAFF
- - TRBJ1-1 TRBV6-5 TGTGCCAGCAGGCAGGGGAAGAACACTGAAGCTTTCTTT CASRQGKNTEAFF
- - TRBJ2-7 TRBV6-5 TGTGCCATCCGGACTAAGCGCGGATACTACGAGCAGTACTTC CAIRTKRGYYEQYF
once - TRBJ2-3 TRBV28 TGTGCCAGCACTATGGCACGGTCCACAGATACGCAGTATTTT CASTMARSTDTQYF
- TRBD1 TRBJ1-6 TRBV28 TGTGCCAGCAGTCCGAATGAGGGGGCAACCTATAATTCACCCCTCCACTTT CASSPNEGATYNSPLHF
- - TRBJ1-2 TRBV5-8 TGTGCCAGCAGTAGGGGTCCCGGAAGGTATGGCTACACCTTC CASSRGPGRYGYTF
- - TRBJ1-3 TRBV6-6 TGTGCCAGCACAACTGGAAACACCATATATTTT CASTTGNTIYF
- TRBD1 TRBJ2-2 TRBV18 TGTGCCAGCTCACCCTTGAGGGGGCGGACCGGGGAGCTGTTTTTT CASSPLRGRTGELFF
- - TRBJ2-5 TRBV21-1 TGTGCCAGCAGCAAACGGAAGCGGGAGTACCAAGAGACCCAGTACTTC CASSKRKREYQETQYF
- - TRBJ2-1 TRBV7-8 TGTGCCAGCAGCTTAGCTGACACTATTACAAAATACAATGAGCAGTTCTTC CASSLADTITKYNEQFF
- - TRBJ1-1 TRBV2 TGTGCCAGCAGTTTGCGAGAACGGGACCAGAACACTGAAGCTTTCTTT CASSLRERDQNTEAFF
- - TRBJ1-1 TRBV7-3 TGTGCCAGCAGCCCCCGTGGGGGAGGGAACACTGAAGCTTTCTTT CASSPRGGGNTEAFF
- - TRBJ1-1 TRBV5-1 TGCGCCAGCAGCTTTATAGATGAGAACACTGAAGCTTTCTTT CASSFIDENTEAFF
- - TRBJ2-4 TRBV18 TGTGCCAGCTCACCAGGAGTAAACGACATTCAGTACTTC CASSPGVNDIQYF
once - TRBJ2-7 TRBV5-6 TGTGCCAGCAGCTTGGGACAGGACACCTACGAGCAGTACTTC CASSLGQDTYEQYF
- TRBD2 TRBJ2-5 TRBV5-1 TGCGCCAGCAGCGTCGGACTAGCGGGGCCCTCCTACCAAGAGACCCAGTACTTC CASSVGLAGPSYQETQYF
- - TRBJ2-7 TRBV29-1 TGCAGCTGCGGGGCTAGCTCCTACGAGCAGTACTTC CSCGASSYEQYF
- - TRBJ2-3 TRBV6-6 TGTGCCCTCAGCCCTGCGAACACAGATACGCAGTATTTT CALSPANTDTQYF
- - TRBJ2-7 TRBV2 TGTGCCAGCAGTACCCCCCCGGTGTACGAGCAGTACTTC CASSTPPVYEQYF
- - TRBJ2-3 TRBV7-9 TGTGCCAGCAGCTTAAGGGACTTTCTGTCAGATACGCAGTATTTT CASSLRDFLSDTQYF
- - TRBJ1-4 TRBV20-1 TGCAGTGCTAGAGCTGAAAAACTGTTTTTT CSARAEKLFF
- TRBD1 TRBJ1-2 TRBV18 TGTGCCAGCTCACCCGGGACAGGGGGCTGGGGCTACACCTTC CASSPGTGGWGYTF
- TRBD2 TRBJ2-3 TRBV27 TGTGCCAGCAGTTTCCTGACTAGCTTCTACACAGATACGCAGTATTTT CASSFLTSFYTDTQYF
- TRBD1 TRBJ1-2 TRBV5-5 TGTGCCAGCAGCCTCGGGACAGGGGACGGCTACACCTTC CASSLGTGDGYTF
- - TRBJ2-1 TRBV19 TGTGCCAGTAGTACTATTATCTCCTACAATGAGCAGTTCTTC CASSTIISYNEQFF
few TRBD2 TRBJ2-2 TRBV19 TGTGCCAGTAGTATCTTGGCTAGCGGGCGGGTCGGGGAGCTGTTTTTT CASSILASGRVGELFF
once TRBD2 TRBJ2-1 TRBV6-5 TGTGCCAGCAGGGGGCCCGGGAGGGAGTTCTTC CASRGPGREFF
- TRBD2 TRBJ2-1 TRBV6-4 TGTGCCAGCAGCGCGATAGCGGGAGGGAATGGCGAGCAGTTCTTC CASSAIAGGNGEQFF
- - TRBJ2-3 TRBV2 TGTGCCAGTCGAAACATTCGCACAGATACGCAGTATTTT CASRNIRTDTQYF
- - TRBJ2-5 TRBV6-1 TGTGCCAGCAGAAACGTCGGGACCCAGTACTTC CASRNVGTQYF
few TRBD1 TRBJ2-5 TRBV19 TGTGCCAGTAGCAGGGGGCTTGGGGAGACCCAGTACTTC CASSRGLGETQYF
- - TRBJ1-2 TRBV5-1 TGCGCCAGCAGCTTGGATGGCAGTAACTATGGCTACACCTTC CASSLDGSNYGYTF
- - TRBJ2-7 TRBV5-6 TGTGCCAGCAGCTTGTTACAGTCTACCTACGAGCAGTACTTC CASSLLQSTYEQYF
- - TRBJ2-7 TRBV7-3 TGTGCCAGCAGACTATACGAGCAGTACTTC CASRLYEQYF
- TRBD1 TRBJ1-1 TRBV2 TGTGCCAGCAGTGAGACAGGGGGGGGCACTGAAGCTTTCTTT CASSETGGGTEAFF
- - TRBJ2-7 TRBV27 TGTGCCAGCAGTAGCTTGTCGAGCTCCTACGAGCAGTACTTC CASSSLSSSYEQYF
- TRBD1 TRBJ1-2 TRBV5-1 TGCGCCAACAGCTGGGGACAGGGCCCTAACTATGGCTACACCTTC CANSWGQGPNYGYTF
- - TRBJ2-2 TRBV5-1 TGCGCCAGCAGCTTCCCGCTACTTAACACCGGGGAGCTGTTTTTT CASSFPLLNTGELFF
- - TRBJ2-3 TRBV10-1 TGCGCCAGCAGTGTAGAACTACCAACAGATACGCAGTATTTT CASSVELPTDTQYF
- - TRBJ1-1 TRBV7-3 TGTGCCACCCAAACGGAGGGCCCGACCGGGAACACTGAAGCTTTCTTT CATQTEGPTGNTEAFF
few - TRBJ2-7 TRBV5-1 TGCGCCAGCAGCCTGGGGGCAGGGCAAATCTACGAGCAGTACTTC CASSLGAGQIYEQYF